This T cell receptor beta chain stems from a study of T cell responses to AZD1222 COVID-19 vaccine (dated by TCRdb to the early 2020s). Regarding the research as a whole: TCR sequencing was performed for more than 230 trial participants, of whom about 200 were given two doses of AZD1222 and some 26 were given two doses of MenACWY control vaccine. Enrollment into the trials was organized by age into subgroups of 18-55, 56-69 and 70-plus years, and those subgroups contained roughly 150, 30 and 60 TCR-sequenced participants, respectively.

The CDR3 regions of human TCRbeta chains were analyzed by immunosequencing. On the study's bioinformatics: TCRs in the repertoires were matched against a reference library of SARS-CoV-2-specific TCRs that had been generated with the MIRA antigen-specificity platform. Breadth was defined as the fraction of unique TCRs that were SARS-CoV-2-associated. Depth was defined as the fraction of total T cells that were SARS-CoV-2-associated. Using the MIRA data, each spike-specific TCR was assigned both to the spike region to which the TCR was reactive and to a CD4 or CD8 class. Log10-transformed breadth and depth values were compared by one-way ANOVA with Sidak's multiple comparisons tests. TCRdb's version of the immuneACCESS table is confined to in-frame rearrangements and falls short of the full clone set. An unresolved V gene accounts for under half of the shortfall where checked; the remainder is of unknown origin. That table is the source of V, J and clone size, and D and trimming were worked out from the DNA. The sample table lists approximately 130,000 clones, roughly nine tenths of them with a count of one. The ten largest clones take up approximately 8.8% of the sample.

Looking up the germline V gene yields CDR1 KGHSH and CDR2 LQKENI. V loses 3 bases of germline sequence and J loses 4 bases, and the interval between the two ends is 6 bases. Including cysteine and phenylalanine, the CDR3 has 12 amino acids. Only the CDR3 DNA stays, 36 bases, in frame from base 1. On this clone itself: Its antigen is still unknown. No base-level quality is on record; no much larger clone is a single base apart.

Points the paper makes about the study in general: No day 14 peak-response samples were available, so repertoires were characterized only after the peak T cell response. After two AZD1222 doses, spike-specific TCR breadth and depth were significantly higher than at day 0 and than in MenACWY recipients. The vaccine-associated CD4 TCRs covered the entire spike protein, and the dominant responses fell in regions 160-218 and 743-854. Participants were mostly white British, with more females than males. The authors suggested clonal diversity may have been underestimated. Reportedly, almost half of the unique spike-specific TCRs recognized epitopes lying outside the regions that are mutated in the B.1.351 and B.1.1.7 variants. In the small 56-69-year group, the increase in depth fell short of significance, most likely because of low power. Only five or six AZD1222 recipients were SARS-CoV-2 seropositive at baseline, limiting conclusions about previously exposed vaccinees.

What this sample's time point label stands for: about 28 days (+/-7) after the second vaccine dose. AZD1222 recipients with second doses at about 4 weeks or about 12 weeks were pooled, because spike-specific TCR depth and breadth did not differ between schedules. Vaccinee samples were obtained from the UK trials COV001 and COV002, which included a single-blind randomized controlled phase 2/3 trial of AZD1222 (ChAdOx1 nCoV-19) in healthy adults. Trial participant PBMC samples were collected at day 0 and day 28 after the second dose for TCRbeta chain sequencing. The TCR was taken from an adult who received the AZD1222 COVID-19 vaccine. The material was peripheral blood, obtained 28 days after the second AZD1222 dose. This chain is built from TRBV18 and TRBJ2-5; the D gene cannot be named for sure. The nucleotide sequence reads as follows: TGTGCCAGCTCACCGGGCATAGAGACCCAGTACTTC. Its translation is CASSPGIETQYF.